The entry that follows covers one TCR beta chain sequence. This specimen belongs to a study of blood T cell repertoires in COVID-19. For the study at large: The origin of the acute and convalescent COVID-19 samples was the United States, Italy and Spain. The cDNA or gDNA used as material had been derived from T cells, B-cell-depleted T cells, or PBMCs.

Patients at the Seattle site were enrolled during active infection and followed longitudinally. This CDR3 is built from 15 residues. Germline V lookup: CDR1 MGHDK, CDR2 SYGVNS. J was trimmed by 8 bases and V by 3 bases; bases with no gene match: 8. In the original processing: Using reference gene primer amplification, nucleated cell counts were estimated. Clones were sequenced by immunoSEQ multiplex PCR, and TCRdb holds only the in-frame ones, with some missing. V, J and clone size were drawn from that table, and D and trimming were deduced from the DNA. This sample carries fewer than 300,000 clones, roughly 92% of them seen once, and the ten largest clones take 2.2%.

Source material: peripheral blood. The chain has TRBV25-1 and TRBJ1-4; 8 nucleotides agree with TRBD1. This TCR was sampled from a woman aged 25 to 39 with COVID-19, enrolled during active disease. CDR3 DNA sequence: TGTGCCAGCAGTGAGTCCGGGACAGGCAGGGAAAAACTGTTTTTT. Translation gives CASSESGTGREKLFF.